A single sample gave rise to the 27 T cell receptor beta chains below, sequenced in a study of PD-1 blockade in classical Hodgkin lymphoma. Relapses following autologous stem cell transplantation were seen in all patients, with brentuximab vedotin exposure varying. This table comes from immunoSEQ multiplex PCR, and its TCRdb copy is limited to in-frame clones, with some not included. The data contain approximately 100,000 clones, around 89% of them singletons. The sequencing used peripheral blood mononuclear cells (PBMCs), collected before the second cycle of nivolumab. These receptors came from a human donor with classical Hodgkin lymphoma.

CDR3 amino acids: CASSLSAEAFF. CDR3 coding DNA: TGTGCCAGCAGCTTAAGCGCTGAAGCTTTCTTT. This rearrangement joins TRBV13 to TRBJ1-1; D unresolved. Germline V gene lookup returns CDR1 PRHDT and CDR2 FYEKMQ (reference sequence). The CDR3 spans 11 residues. V gave up 2 bases and J gave up 6 bases, with 4 bases separating them.

This sequence joins TRBV6-4 and TRBJ2-1, with TRBD1 matching over 9 bases. Looked up from germline, CDR1 is MRHNA and CDR2 is SNTAGT. This CDR3 comprises 14 residues. J gave up 8 bases and V 6 bases, and 8 bases lay outside the gene matches. CDR3 loop: CASSRQGGGHEQFF. CDR3 nucleotides: TGTGCCAGCAGCAGACAGGGGGGGGGACATGAGCAGTTCTTC.

The V call is TRBV9, the J call TRBJ1-3; unclear D gene. The CDR3 is 14 residues long. Germline V gene data show CDR1 as SGDLS and CDR2 as YYNGEE. Trimming took off 4 bases at V and 3 bases at J, with 11 bases between the two ends. The CDR3 coding sequence is TGTGCCAGCAGCTTAAGGGCTAATGGAAACACCATATATTTT. Translated: CASSLRANGNTIYF.

J is TRBJ1-2 and V is TRBV19, with 9 bases aligning to TRBD1. This CDR3 region has 13 residues. From germline, CDR1 is LNHDA and CDR2 SQIVND (reference sequence). Trimming at V came to 8 bases and at J to 4 bases, leaving 5 bases not matched to a gene. DNA for the CDR3: TGTGCCAGTCACCGGGACAGGGCCTATGGCTACACCTTC. Encoded protein: CASHRDRAYGYTF.

The J gene is TRBJ2-3, the V gene TRBV5-1, with 14 bases identical to TRBD2. V was pared by 4 bases and J by 6 bases, with 7 bases of the junction left unmatched. Looked up from germline, CDR1 is SGHRS and CDR2 is YFSETQ. The CDR3 spans 16 residues. Written as DNA, the CDR3 is TGCGCCAGCAGCCCCGGACTAGCGGGGGGCCGGGATACGCAGTATTTT. It translates to CASSPGLAGGRDTQYF.

The chain links TRBV7-9 to TRBJ1-6; no definite D call. Germline V gene sequence: CDR1 SEHNR, CDR2 FQNEAQ (reference sequence). The V and J ends lost 3 bases and 5 bases respectively, with 8 bases between them. The CDR3 length is 14 residues. CDR3 DNA: TGTGCCAGCAGCTTTGATGGGGATAATTCACCCCTCCACTTT. Encoded protein: CASSFDGDNSPLHF.

The V call is TRBV6-5, the J call TRBJ1-4; D is ambiguous. The germline V and J ends were trimmed by 2 bases and 0 bases, with 10 bases remaining between them. This CDR3 is 16 amino acids long. Per germline, CDR1 MNHEY and CDR2 SVGAGI. The CDR3 coding sequence is TGTGCCAGCAGTTACGGGGTATGGGCAACTAATGAAAAACTGTTTTTT. Protein product: CASSYGVWATNEKLFF.

This rearrangement joins TRBV2 to TRBJ2-1; 9 nucleotides agree with TRBD2. The CDR3 is 16 residues long. V gave up 2 bases and J gave up 9 bases; unmatched junction bases: 11. The germline V gene has CDR1 SNHLY and CDR2 FYNNEI. The CDR3 loop is CASSERLAGPQGEQFF. The CDR3 nucleotides are TGTGCCAGCAGTGAACGGCTAGCGGGACCACAGGGTGAGCAGTTCTTC.

The V gene is TRBV10-3, the J gene TRBJ2-3, with 8 bases matching TRBD2. J lost 8 bases, V lost 3 bases, and 10 bases had no gene match. Germline CDR1 reads ENHRY; CDR2 reads SYGVKD. The CDR3 runs to 15 residues. Here the CDR3 reads CAISDGAGGQGTQYF. CDR3 DNA sequence: TGTGCCATCAGTGATGGGGCGGGGGGCCAGGGTACGCAGTATTTT.

V and J are TRBV6-5 and TRBJ1-4, with D perhaps matching TRBD1 (5 bases). This CDR3 is built from 16 residues. Germline CDR1 is MNHEY and CDR2 is SVGAGI. Trimming took 2 bases from V and 4 from J, leaving 14 bases between them. CDR3 sequence: CASSYRPGPSNEKLFF. CDR3 coding DNA: TGTGCCAGCAGTTACAGGCCGGGACCGAGTAATGAAAAACTGTTTTTT.

The gene calls are TRBV27 and TRBJ2-1, with 9 bases identical to TRBD2. V lost 3 bases to trimming and J lost 10 bases; unmatched junction nucleotides: 10. The CDR3 sequence is 15 residues long. Germline CDR1 reads MNHEY; CDR2 reads SMNVEV (reference sequence). For the CDR3, the DNA is TGTGCCAGCAGTTTTGAAGCGGGGGGCGTGTCGGAGCAGTTCTTC. Translation: CASSFEAGGVSEQFF.

The chain combines TRBV9 with TRBJ2-3; the D gene is possibly TRBD2 (6 bases). There are 13 residues in the CDR3. The germline V and J ends were trimmed by 8 bases and 5 bases, with 15 bases remaining between them. Germline V gene data show CDR1 as SGDLS and CDR2 as YYNGEE. CDR3 DNA: TGTGCCAGTAGGAAGTGGGGGGAAGATACGCAGTATTTT. It yields the protein CASRKWGEDTQYF. The full variable domain, completed using reference TRBV9 and TRBJ2-3, is DSGVTQTPKHLITATGQRVTLRCSPRSGDLSVYWYQQSLDQGLQFLIQYYNGEERAKGNILERFSAQQFPDLHSELNLSSLELGDSALYFCASRKWGEDTQYFGPGTRLTVL.

This rearrangement joins TRBV6-1 to TRBJ2-1; tentatively, D is TRBD2 (7 bases). The V and J ends lost 4 bases and 1 base respectively, with 14 bases between them. CDR1 and CDR2 (germline): MNHNS, SASEGT. The CDR3 extends over 16 amino acids. CDR3 sequence reads: CASSARGGRSYNEQFF. The CDR3 nucleotides read TGTGCCAGCAGTGCTCGCGGGGGCCGTTCCTACAATGAGCAGTTCTTC.

CDR3 sequence reads: CASSLISTGSSYEQYF. The CDR3 nucleotides are TGTGCCAGCAGCTTAATTTCGACGGGGTCATCCTACGAGCAGTACTTC. The chain uses TRBV11-2 and TRBJ2-7; D is possibly TRBD2 (5 bases). Deletions cut 2 bases from V and 1 base from J, with 15 bases between. Germline V gene sequence: CDR1 SGHAT, CDR2 FQNNGV. There are 16 residues in the CDR3.

This chain connects TRBV7-2 to TRBJ2-7; D could derive from TRBD1 or TRBD2 (5 bases each). This CDR3 region has 16 residues. The germline V gene encodes CDR1 SGHTA and CDR2 FQGNSA. V was clipped by 7 bases and J by 5 bases, with 24 bases between them. The CDR3 reads CASTLTRGPESNEQYF. CDR3 sequence (DNA): TGTGCCAGCACCCTGACTCGGGGACCCGAAAGCAACGAGCAGTACTTC.

The chain links TRBV7-2 to TRBJ1-6, with 11 positions matching TRBD1. The germline gives CDR1 SGHTA, CDR2 FQGNSA. The CDR3 sequence is 15 residues long. Germline trimming cut 3 bases from V and 9 bases from J; bases unmatched to any gene: 4. CDR3: CASSFRDRGISPLHF. Written as DNA, the CDR3 is TGTGCCAGCAGCTTCCGGGACAGGGGGATTTCACCCCTCCACTTT. The variable domain in full, with the rest retrieved from reference TRBV7-2 and TRBJ1-6, is GAGVSQSPSNKVTEKGKDVELRCDPISGHTALYWYRQSLGQGLEFLIYFQGNSAPDKSGLPSDRFSAERTGGSVSTLTIQRTQQEDSAVYLCASSFRDRGISPLHFGNGTRLTVT.

The chain employs TRBV5-1 and TRBJ1-1; D not resolved. Germline lookup yields CDR1 SGHRS and CDR2 YFSETQ. The CDR3 runs to 13 residues. The V gene lost 2 bases and the J gene lost 8 bases, with 13 bases spanning the gap. DNA for the CDR3: TGCGCCAGCAGCTTCGGCGATCCCGCAGAAGCTTTCTTT. Translated, it gives CASSFGDPAEAFF.

V and J are TRBV13 and TRBJ1-2, with D unclear. This CDR3 region has 14 residues. Germline values: CDR1 PRHDT, CDR2 FYEKMQ (reference sequence). V gave up 0 bases and J gave up 3 bases, with 8 bases separating them. CDR3 in DNA: TGTGCCAGCAGCTTAGGTCAGTTGGACTATGGCTACACCTTC. Its protein is CASSLGQLDYGYTF.

The V call is TRBV14, the J call TRBJ2-2, with 8 bases fitting TRBD2. This CDR3 comprises 19 residues. Germline loops: CDR1 SGHDN, CDR2 FVKESK. V trimming: 0 bases; J trimming: 3 bases; junction bases outside the gene matches: 12. In nucleotides, the CDR3 is TGTGCCAGCAGCCAAGATCGGCGGGGGGCGAGTTTCGACACCGGGGAGCTGTTTTTT. Its protein product is CASSQDRRGASFDTGELFF.

Only one count was recorded for this clone. This chain connects TRBV28 to TRBJ2-1, with 12 positions matching TRBD1. Per the germline V gene, CDR1 is MDHEN and CDR2 is SYDVKM. The CDR3 is 16 amino acids. After removal of 4 bases from V and 7 bases from J, the junction contained 8 bases not matched to a gene. CDR3 sequence reads: CASSSSRDRGRNEQFF. CDR3 nucleotide sequence: TGTGCCAGCAGTTCATCCCGGGACAGGGGGCGGAATGAGCAGTTCTTC.

This clone was recorded a few times. The V gene is TRBV6-1, the J gene TRBJ1-1; 7 nucleotides align to TRBD1. The V segment lost 5 bases and the J segment 3 bases; nucleotides outside the gene matches: 6. CDR1 is MNHNS, CDR2 SASEGT, per germline. The CDR3 is made up of 14 amino acids. The chain's CDR3 is CASSTDREYTEAFF. As DNA, the CDR3 is TGTGCCAGCAGTACTGACAGGGAGTACACTGAAGCTTTCTTT.

The V gene is TRBV30, the J gene TRBJ2-2; possible D gene TRBD1, 6 bases. Germline assignment: CDR1 GTSNPN and CDR2 SVGIG (reference sequence). V was trimmed by 0 bases and J by 6 bases, leaving 8 bases between them. This CDR3 contains 13 residues. The CDR3 is CAWSVSGAGELFF. In nucleotides, the CDR3 is TGTGCCTGGAGTGTATCAGGGGCCGGGGAGCTGTTTTTT.

This chain connects TRBV6-5 to TRBJ1-4; 9 bases match TRBD1. V was clipped by 8 bases and J by 8 bases; unmatched bases: 6. The CDR3 consists of 13 residues. Germline values: CDR1 MNHEY, CDR2 SVGAGI. CDR3 sequence (DNA): TGTGCCAGCTGGACAGGGGCGCCCGAAAAACTGTTTTTT. Residues: CASWTGAPEKLFF.

The V call is TRBV7-2, the J call TRBJ2-7; unclear D gene. V was clipped by 3 bases and J by 0 bases, with 18 bases between them. Germline V gene lookup returns CDR1 SGHTA and CDR2 FQGNSA. The CDR3 has 17 residues. DNA for the CDR3: TGTGCCAGCAGCTTCGCCCCCCGGACGGCTAGCTCCTACGAGCAGTACTTC. Amino acid sequence: CASSFAPRTASSYEQYF.

V and J are TRBV11-2 and TRBJ1-5; TRBD1 is a possible D gene (5 bases). The V gene lost 1 base and the J gene lost 8 bases, with 15 bases spanning the gap. The CDR3 consists of 15 residues. The germline V gene encodes CDR1 SGHAT and CDR2 FQNNGV. The CDR3 loop reads CASSLGGDGLKPQHF. The CDR3 DNA sequence: TGTGCCAGCAGCTTAGGAGGGGATGGCCTGAAGCCCCAGCATTTT.

V gene TRBV28 combines with J gene TRBJ1-2; D is possibly TRBD1 (5 bases). V shed 3 bases and J shed 3 bases, with 17 bases lying between them. The CDR3 covers 16 residues. Germline CDR1 is MDHEN and CDR2 is SYDVKM. The CDR3 protein is CASSLTSGGDDYGYTF. The DNA of the CDR3 is TGTGCCAGCAGTTTGACCTCGGGAGGGGATGACTATGGCTACACCTTC.

The chain has TRBV4-3 and TRBJ1-5, with 9 nucleotides matching TRBD1. Germline CDR1 and CDR2: LGHNA and YSLEER. This CDR3 has 16 amino acids. Trimming took 0 bases from V and 5 from J; bases not matched to a gene: 5. The CDR3 protein is CASSQDWGQGDQPQHF. DNA for the CDR3: TGCGCCAGCAGCCAAGACTGGGGACAGGGAGATCAGCCCCAGCATTTT.